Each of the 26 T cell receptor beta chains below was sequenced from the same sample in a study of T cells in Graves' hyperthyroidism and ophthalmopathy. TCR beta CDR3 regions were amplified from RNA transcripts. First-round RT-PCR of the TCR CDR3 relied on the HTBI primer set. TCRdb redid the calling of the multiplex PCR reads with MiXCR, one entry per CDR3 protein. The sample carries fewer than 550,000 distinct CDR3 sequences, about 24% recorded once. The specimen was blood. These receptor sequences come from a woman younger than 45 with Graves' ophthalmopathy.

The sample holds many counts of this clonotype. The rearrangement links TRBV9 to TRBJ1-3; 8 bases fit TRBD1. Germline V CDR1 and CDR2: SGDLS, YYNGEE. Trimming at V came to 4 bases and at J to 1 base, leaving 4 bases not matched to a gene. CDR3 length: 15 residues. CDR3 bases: TGTGCCAGCAGCTCACAGGGGGGATCTGGAAACACCATATATTTT. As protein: CASSSQGGSGNTIYF.

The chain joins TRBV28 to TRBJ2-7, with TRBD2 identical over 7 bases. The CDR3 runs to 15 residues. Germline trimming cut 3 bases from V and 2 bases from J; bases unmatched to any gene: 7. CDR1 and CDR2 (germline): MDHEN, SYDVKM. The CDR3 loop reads CASSFTSGDPYEQYF. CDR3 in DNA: TGTGCCAGCAGTTTTACCAGCGGGGATCCCTACGAGCAGTACTTC.

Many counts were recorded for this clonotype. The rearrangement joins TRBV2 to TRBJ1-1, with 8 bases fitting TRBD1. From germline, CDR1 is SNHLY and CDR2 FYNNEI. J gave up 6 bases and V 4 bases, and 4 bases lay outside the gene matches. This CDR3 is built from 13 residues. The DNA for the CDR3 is TGTGCCAGCAGTGGACAGGGGAGACCTGAAGCTTTCTTT. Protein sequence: CASSGQGRPEAFF.

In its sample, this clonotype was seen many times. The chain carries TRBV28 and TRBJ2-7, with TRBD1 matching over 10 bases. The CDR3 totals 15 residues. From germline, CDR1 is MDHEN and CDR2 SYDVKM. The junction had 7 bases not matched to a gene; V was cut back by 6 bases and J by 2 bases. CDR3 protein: CASRGTGEGAYEQYF. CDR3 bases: TGTGCCAGCAGGGGGACAGGGGAGGGGGCCTACGAGCAGTACTTC.

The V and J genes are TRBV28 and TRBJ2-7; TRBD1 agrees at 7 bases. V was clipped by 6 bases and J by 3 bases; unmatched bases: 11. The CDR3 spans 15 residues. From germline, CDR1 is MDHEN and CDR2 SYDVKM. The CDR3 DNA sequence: TGTGCCAGCAGATACCGACAGGGAGCTGGCTACGAGCAGTACTTC. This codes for CASRYRQGAGYEQYF.

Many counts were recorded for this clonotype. The CDR3 bases are TGTGCCAGCAGGATAGGACAGGGGGCCTACGAGCAGTACTTC. Amino acids: CASRIGQGAYEQYF. This chain joins TRBV12-3 or TRBV12-4 and TRBJ2-7; 10 bases are shared with TRBD1. The CDR3 sequence is 14 residues long. Unmatched junction bases numbered 4, after V lost 6 bases and J lost 2 bases.

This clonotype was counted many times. The CDR3 protein is CSVTKNTGELFF. The CDR3 nucleotides are TGCAGCGTTACTAAAAACACCGGGGAGCTGTTTTTT. The chain links TRBV29-1 to TRBJ2-2; D remains ambiguous. Trimming shortened V by 5 bases and J by 2 bases, and 6 bases separated the two germline ends. The CDR3 is 12 residues long. Germline lookup yields CDR1 SQVTM and CDR2 ANQGSEA.

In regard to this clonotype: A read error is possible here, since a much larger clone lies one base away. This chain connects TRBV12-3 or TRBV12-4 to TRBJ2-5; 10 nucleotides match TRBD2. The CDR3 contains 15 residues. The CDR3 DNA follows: TGTGCCAGCAGTTTACAAGCGGGGGGGGGAGAGACCAAGTACTTC. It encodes CASSLQAGGGETKYF.

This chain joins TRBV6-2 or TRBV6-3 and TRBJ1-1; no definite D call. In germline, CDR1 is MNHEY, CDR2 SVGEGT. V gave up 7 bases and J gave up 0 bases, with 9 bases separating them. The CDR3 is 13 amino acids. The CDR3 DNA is TGTGCCAGCAACAACGAGATGAACACTGAAGCTTTCTTT. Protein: CASNNEMNTEAFF.

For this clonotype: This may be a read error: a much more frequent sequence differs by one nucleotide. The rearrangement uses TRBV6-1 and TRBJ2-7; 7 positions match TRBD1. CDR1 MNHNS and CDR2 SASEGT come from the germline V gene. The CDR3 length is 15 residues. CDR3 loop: CASSPTRDSSYEQHF. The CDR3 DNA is TGTGCCAGCAGTCCAACCCGGGACAGCTCCTACGAGCAGCACTTC.

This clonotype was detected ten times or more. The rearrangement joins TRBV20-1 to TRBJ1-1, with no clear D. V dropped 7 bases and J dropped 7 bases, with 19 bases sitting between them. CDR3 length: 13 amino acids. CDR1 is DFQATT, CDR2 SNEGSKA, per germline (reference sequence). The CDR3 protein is CSVDPLGSSEAFF. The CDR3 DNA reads TGCAGTGTCGACCCACTCGGATCGAGTGAAGCTTTCTTT.

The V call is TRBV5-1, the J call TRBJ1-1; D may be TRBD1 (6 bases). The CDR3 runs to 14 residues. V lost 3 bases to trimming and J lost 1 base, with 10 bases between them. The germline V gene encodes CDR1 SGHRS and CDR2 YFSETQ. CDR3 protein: CASSWLDRNTEAFF. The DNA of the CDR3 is TGCGCCAGCAGCTGGCTGGACAGGAACACTGAAGCTTTCTTT.

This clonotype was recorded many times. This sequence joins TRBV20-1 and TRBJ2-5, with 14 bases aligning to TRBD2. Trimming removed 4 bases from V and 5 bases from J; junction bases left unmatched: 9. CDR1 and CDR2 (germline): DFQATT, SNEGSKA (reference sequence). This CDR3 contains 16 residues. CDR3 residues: CSAKPGLAGVRETQYF. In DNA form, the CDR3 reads TGCAGTGCTAAACCGGGACTAGCGGGGGTACGGGAGACCCAGTACTTC.

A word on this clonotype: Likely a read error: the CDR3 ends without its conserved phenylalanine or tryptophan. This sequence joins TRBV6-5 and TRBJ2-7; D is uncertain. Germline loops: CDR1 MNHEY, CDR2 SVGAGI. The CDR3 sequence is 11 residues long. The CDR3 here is CASSSLYEQYY. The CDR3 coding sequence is TGTGCTAGCAGTTCCTTGTACGAGCAGTACTAC.

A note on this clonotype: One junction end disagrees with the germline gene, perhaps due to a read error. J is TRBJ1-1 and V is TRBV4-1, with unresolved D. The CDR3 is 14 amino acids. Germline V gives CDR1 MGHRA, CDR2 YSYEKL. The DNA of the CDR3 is TGCGCCAGCAGCTCGGGAAGGGTGTACACTGATGCTTTCTTT. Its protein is CASSSGRVYTDAFF.

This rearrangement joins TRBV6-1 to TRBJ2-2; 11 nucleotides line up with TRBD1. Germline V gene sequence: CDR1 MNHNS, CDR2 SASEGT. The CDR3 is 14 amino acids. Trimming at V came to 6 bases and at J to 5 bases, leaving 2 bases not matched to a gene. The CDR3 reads CASRGTGGTGELFF. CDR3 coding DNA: TGTGCCAGCAGGGGGACAGGGGGTACCGGGGAGCTGTTTTTT.

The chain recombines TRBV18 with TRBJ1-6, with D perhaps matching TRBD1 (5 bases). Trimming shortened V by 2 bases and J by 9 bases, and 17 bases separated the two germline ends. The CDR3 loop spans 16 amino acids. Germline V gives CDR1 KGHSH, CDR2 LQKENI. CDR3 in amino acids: CASSPSDSLGGSPLHF. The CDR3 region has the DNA TGTGCCAGCTCACCAAGTGACAGCCTGGGCGGTTCACCCCTCCACTTT.

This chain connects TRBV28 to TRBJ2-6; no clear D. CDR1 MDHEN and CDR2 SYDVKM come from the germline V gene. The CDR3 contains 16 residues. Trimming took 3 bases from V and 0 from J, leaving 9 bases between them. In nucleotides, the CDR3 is TGTGCCAGCAGTTTCCGCCAGAGCTCTGGGGCCAACGTCCTGACTTTC. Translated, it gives CASSFRQSSGANVLTF.

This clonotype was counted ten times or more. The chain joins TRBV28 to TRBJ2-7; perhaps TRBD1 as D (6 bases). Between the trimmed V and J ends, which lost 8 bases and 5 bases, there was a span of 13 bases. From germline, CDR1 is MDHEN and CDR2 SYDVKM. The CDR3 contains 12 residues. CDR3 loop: CASGTGFNEQYF. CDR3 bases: TGTGCCAGCGGAACAGGGTTCAACGAGCAGTACTTC.

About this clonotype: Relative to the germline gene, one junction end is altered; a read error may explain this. The CDR3 protein is CASSLLGVTGGGSNRPQHF. DNA for the CDR3: TGTGCCAGTAGTCTCCTTGGGGTTACAGGAGGGGGAAGCAATCGGCCCCAGCATTTT. The chain recombines TRBV19 with TRBJ1-5; TRBD1 is a possible D gene (6 bases). Germline assignment: CDR1 LNHDA and CDR2 SQIVND (reference sequence). The CDR3 loop spans 19 amino acids.

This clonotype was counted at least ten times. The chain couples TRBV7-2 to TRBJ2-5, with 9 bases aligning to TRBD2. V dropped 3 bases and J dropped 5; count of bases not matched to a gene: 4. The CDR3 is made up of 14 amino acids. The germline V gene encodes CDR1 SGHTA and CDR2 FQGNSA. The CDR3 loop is CASSLRGGLETQYF. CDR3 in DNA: TGTGCCAGCAGCTTGCGGGGGGGCCTTGAGACCCAGTACTTC.

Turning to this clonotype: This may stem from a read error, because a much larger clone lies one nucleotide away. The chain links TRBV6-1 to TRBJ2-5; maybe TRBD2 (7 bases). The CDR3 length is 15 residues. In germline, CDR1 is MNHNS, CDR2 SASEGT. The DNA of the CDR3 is TGTGCCATCAGTGAAAGCCGGGGGGCCAGAGAGACCCAGTACTTC. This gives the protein CAISESRGARETQYF.

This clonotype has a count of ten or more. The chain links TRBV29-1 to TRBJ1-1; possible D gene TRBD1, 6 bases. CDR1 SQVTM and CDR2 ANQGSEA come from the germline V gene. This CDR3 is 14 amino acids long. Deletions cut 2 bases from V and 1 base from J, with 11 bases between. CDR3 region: CSVERTERNTEAFF. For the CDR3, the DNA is TGCAGCGTTGAAAGGACAGAAAGGAACACTGAAGCTTTCTTT.

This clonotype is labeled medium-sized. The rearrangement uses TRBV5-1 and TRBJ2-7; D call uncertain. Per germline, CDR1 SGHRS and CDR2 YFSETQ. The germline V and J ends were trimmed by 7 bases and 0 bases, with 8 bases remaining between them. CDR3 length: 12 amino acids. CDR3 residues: CASYDFSYEQYF. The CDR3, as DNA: TGCGCCAGCTACGATTTCTCCTACGAGCAGTACTTC.

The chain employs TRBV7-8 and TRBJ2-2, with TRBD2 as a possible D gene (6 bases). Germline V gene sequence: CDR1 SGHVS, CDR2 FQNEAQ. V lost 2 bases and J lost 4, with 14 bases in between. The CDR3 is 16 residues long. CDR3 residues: CASSLHGARGTGELFF. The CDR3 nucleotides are TGTGCCAGCAGCTTACACGGGGCGCGGGGCACCGGGGAGCTGTTTTTT.

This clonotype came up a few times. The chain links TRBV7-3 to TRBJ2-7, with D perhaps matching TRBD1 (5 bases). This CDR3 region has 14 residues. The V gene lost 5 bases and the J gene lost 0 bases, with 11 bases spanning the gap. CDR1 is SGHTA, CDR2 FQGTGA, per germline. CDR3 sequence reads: CASSVRRDSYEQYF. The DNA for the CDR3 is TGTGCCAGCAGCGTCCGCAGGGACTCCTACGAGCAGTACTTC.